This T cell receptor (beta chain) appears in the sequencing data of a study of cytomegalovirus exposure and HLA in healthy donors. Notes on the study in general: CMV antigen specificity of a few CMV-associated chains was confirmed in vitro. A later analysis by the authors found several of the most significant clusters apparently linked to common viral pathogens.

Per the germline V gene, CDR1 is SNHLY and CDR2 is FYNNEI. The CDR3 runs 15 residues. V shed 5 bases, J shed 1 base, and the junction held 8 bases outside the gene matches. The study ran its PCR with 60 Vbeta and 13 Jbeta primers. Sequencing used immunoSEQ multiplex PCR; TCRdb keeps in-frame clones, though not all of them. The repertoire holds some 120,000 clones, with 70% to 75% as singletons. About this clone itself: Its antigen is as yet unknown.

The clonotype was recovered from a man aged 25-45 years in good health and CMV-seronegative. Specimen: PBMCs. The chain couples TRBV2 to TRBJ2-7; TRBD1 aligns across 7 bases. CDR3 in amino acids: CASSPQGEPSYEQYF. The CDR3 DNA follows: TGTGCCAGCAGTCCCCAGGGGGAACCATCCTACGAGCAGTACTTC.